This T cell receptor beta chain appears in the sequencing data of a study of T cells in Graves' hyperthyroidism and ophthalmopathy. Exclusion followed for patients with uncontrolled infection, other autoimmune disease, pregnancy or lactation. Together with thyroid ultrasound, orbital computed tomography, serum thyroxine and TRAb, clinical symptoms were used for diagnoses. The TCR beta CDR3 regions underwent amplification using RNA transcripts as the source. Primed by the HTBI set, a first-round RT-PCR was run on the TCR CDR3. TCRdb independently ran MiXCR on the multiplex PCR reads; one entry per CDR3 protein. The sample includes about 510,000 distinct CDR3 sequences, about 46% of them seen just once. Overall study results and limits: Most thyroid clonotypes expanded above 0.001 were also detected in blood. Ophthalmopathy was predicted by the model a median of about 6.5 months ahead of onset.

In its sample, this clonotype was seen a few times. Its antigen is not identified. In germline, CDR1 is SQVTM, CDR2 ANQGSEA. With 0 bases removed from V and 0 bases from J, the gap between germline ends came to 15 bases. The CDR3 consists of 16 residues. The TCR comes from an adult woman with Graves' disease, either hyperthyroidism or ophthalmopathy (not recorded which). The sample comprised peripheral blood or thyroid tissue (not recorded which). The chain joins TRBV29-1 to TRBJ2-7; D assignment may be TRBD1 or TRBD2 (5 bases each). CDR3 region: CSVEDREGRSSYEQYF. CDR3 in DNA: TGCAGCGTTGAAGATCGAGAGGGGCGGAGCTCCTACGAGCAGTACTTC.